This T cell receptor beta chain was captured in a study of OX40 agonist ivuxolimab in advanced cancers. Profiling relied on immunoSEQ multiplex PCR, and the TCRdb table lists in-frame clones only, not all of them. The sample holds 100,000 or so clones, roughly 90% seen once. V was pared by 0 bases and J by 3 bases, with 18 bases between. CDR3 length: 17 residues. Per germline, CDR1 SGHRS and CDR2 YFSETQ. The sample in question was CD4+ or CD8+ T cells sorted from blood, obtained in a trial of the OX40 agonist ivuxolimab. The V and J genes are TRBV5-1 and TRBJ2-5; D unresolved. The clonotype was recovered from an adult with an advanced solid tumor such as melanoma, head and neck, liver or kidney cancer. DNA of the CDR3: TGCGCCAGCAGCTTGGGTTTTAGGAGTAAAAGGGAAGAGACCCAGTACTTC. This gives the protein CASSLGFRSKREETQYF.